Shown below are 20 T cell receptor beta chains from a single sample sequenced in a study of blood T cell repertoires in COVID-19. Clones were sequenced by immunoSEQ multiplex PCR, and TCRdb holds only the in-frame ones, with some missing. The sample has about 170,000 clones, 80% to 90% seen once. The material sequenced was peripheral blood. These receptors came from a woman of 80 years or more with acute or convalescent COVID-19.

For the CDR3, the DNA is TGTGCCAGCAGTCTAAAGGACAGGGGCGAGCAGTACTTC. Residues: CASSLKDRGEQYF. The chain links TRBV6-5 to TRBJ2-7; TRBD1 agrees at 9 bases. Losses at the gene ends were 5 bases for V and 6 bases for J; bases not matched to a gene: 5. This CDR3 is built from 13 residues. Germline V gene data show CDR1 as MNHEY and CDR2 as SVGAGI.

The chain couples TRBV5-1 to TRBJ1-3; 9 positions match TRBD1. Germline assignment: CDR1 SGHRS and CDR2 YFSETQ. The CDR3 runs 16 residues. V shed 2 bases and J 2 bases; nucleotides not matched to a gene: 5. CDR3 sequence: CASSLGTGTAGNTIYF. DNA for the CDR3: TGCGCCAGCAGCTTAGGGACAGGGACAGCTGGAAACACCATATATTTT.

This sequence joins TRBV4-1 and TRBJ2-5, with 8 bases matching TRBD2. The CDR3 consists of 16 residues. V shed 0 bases, J shed 0 bases, and the junction held 3 bases outside the gene matches. Germline values: CDR1 MGHRA, CDR2 YSYEKL. CDR3 protein: CASSQETSGNQETQYF. The DNA for the CDR3 is TGCGCCAGCAGCCAAGAAACTAGCGGAAACCAAGAGACCCAGTACTTC.

This sequence joins TRBV6-6 and TRBJ2-4; 8 nucleotides match TRBD2. J lost 7 bases, V lost 0 bases, and 8 bases had no gene match. The germline CDR1 and CDR2 sequences are MNHNY and SVGAGI (reference sequence). The length of the CDR3 is 16 residues. CDR3 residues: CASSYSNRGGGNIQYF. Written as DNA, the CDR3 is TGTGCCAGCAGTTACTCGAACCGGGGGGGCGGGAACATTCAGTACTTC.

The chain joins TRBV2 to TRBJ2-5, with a possible D match to TRBD1 (7 bases). Trimming removed 7 bases at V and 9 bases at J, with 24 bases between. Germline CDR1 and CDR2: SNHLY and FYNNEI. The CDR3 is 15 residues long. CDR3 sequence: CASTRQGGGMAAQYF. The CDR3, as DNA: TGTGCCAGCACTAGACAGGGAGGAGGGATGGCGGCCCAGTACTTC.

In this sample, this clone turned up once. The chain uses TRBV5-4 and TRBJ2-4; 7 bases line up with TRBD1. The CDR3 runs to 16 residues. V was clipped by 5 bases and J by 0 bases; unmatched bases: 8. Germline V CDR1 and CDR2: SGHNT, YYREEE (reference sequence). For the CDR3, the DNA is TGTGCCAGCAGTTACAGACAGGGTCTAGCCAAAAACATTCAGTACTTC. Protein: CASSYRQGLAKNIQYF.

The gene calls are TRBV19 and TRBJ2-3, with 7 bases identical to TRBD2. The junction had 14 bases not matched to a gene; V was cut back by 6 bases and J by 2 bases. Germline V lookup: CDR1 LNHDA, CDR2 SQIVND (reference sequence). CDR3 length equals 17 residues. The CDR3 DNA follows: TGTGCCAGTAGAAACCGAGCCGGGACTACCCTCACAGATACGCAGTATTTT. It is translated as CASRNRAGTTLTDTQYF.

The rearrangement uses TRBV11-2 and TRBJ2-7; TRBD2 matches 12 bases. V dropped 6 bases and J dropped 7; count of bases not matched to a gene: 10. The CDR3 is made up of 15 amino acids. Germline V gives CDR1 SGHAT, CDR2 FQNNGV. In DNA, the CDR3 is TGTGCCAGCAGTCGAGGACTAGCGGGGAATCGGGAGCAGTACTTC. Its protein is CASSRGLAGNREQYF.

V is TRBV6-5 and J is TRBJ1-5; D not resolved. V shed 6 bases and J shed 0 bases, with 6 bases lying between them. This CDR3 is built from 13 residues. In germline, CDR1 is MNHEY, CDR2 SVGAGI. CDR3: CASSDTSNQPQHF. CDR3 sequence (DNA): TGTGCCAGCAGCGACACTAGCAATCAGCCCCAGCATTTT.

The genes are TRBV5-6 and TRBJ2-1; 9 bases are shared with TRBD1. This CDR3 has 13 residues. Germline CDR1 is SGHDT and CDR2 is YYEEEE. Trimming at V came to 4 bases and at J to 7 bases, leaving 3 bases not matched to a gene. The CDR3 loop reads CASSRTGVNEQFF. In nucleotides, the CDR3 is TGTGCCAGCAGCCGGACAGGGGTGAATGAGCAGTTCTTC. Using reference TRBV5-6 and TRBJ2-1 for the parts outside the CDR3, the full variable domain is DAGVTQSPTHLIKTRGQQVTLRCSPKSGHDTVSWYQQALGQGPQFIFQYYEEEERQRGNFPDRFSGHQFPNYSSELNVNALLLGDSALYLCASSRTGVNEQFFGPGTRLTVL.

This clone was seen a few times. CDR3: CASSYSWTSGGPTYEQYF. The CDR3 nucleotides read TGTGCCAGCAGTTACTCGTGGACTAGCGGGGGACCTACCTACGAGCAGTACTTC. The chain carries TRBV6-2 or TRBV6-3 and TRBJ2-7; TRBD2 aligns across 13 bases. Trimming took 0 bases from V and 2 from J; bases not matched to a gene: 7. The CDR3 has 18 residues. Germline assignment: CDR1 MNHEY and CDR2 SVGEGT.

The V call is TRBV4-1, the J call TRBJ2-1; TRBD2 aligns across 11 bases. Trimming removed 0 bases from V and 4 bases from J; junction bases left unmatched: 5. Germline V gene sequence: CDR1 MGHRA, CDR2 YSYEKL. The CDR3 sequence is 17 residues long. This CDR3 reads CASSQEVTSGRYNEQFF. CDR3 DNA sequence: TGCGCCAGCAGCCAAGAAGTTACTAGCGGGAGATACAATGAGCAGTTCTTC.

V and J are TRBV6-5 and TRBJ1-5; 8 nucleotides match TRBD1. CDR3 length: 14 residues. After removal of 6 bases from V and 4 bases from J, the junction contained 5 bases not matched to a gene. CDR1 and CDR2 from the germline V gene are MNHEY and SVGAGI. The CDR3 region is CASSRTGFNQPQHF. CDR3 bases: TGTGCCAGCAGCCGGACAGGGTTTAATCAGCCCCAGCATTTT.

This clone was observed a single time. The chain joins TRBV7-7 to TRBJ2-5, with TRBD1 identical over 9 bases. Trimming at V came to 5 bases and at J to 1 base, leaving 8 bases not matched to a gene. Germline assignment: CDR1 SSHAT and CDR2 FNYEAQ (reference sequence). This CDR3 region has 16 residues. The CDR3 loop is CASSPGTGRFQETQYF. The CDR3 DNA reads as TGTGCCAGCAGCCCGGGGACAGGGAGATTCCAAGAGACCCAGTACTTC.

This chain links TRBV12-3 or TRBV12-4 with TRBJ2-1; no firm D call. The CDR3 runs to 11 residues. With 6 bases removed from V and 3 bases from J, the gap between germline ends came to 3 bases. CDR3 in DNA: TGTGCCAGCAGCTACTACAATGAGCAGTTCTTC. Its translation: CASSYYNEQFF.

V usage is TRBV21-1 and J usage is TRBJ2-7; TRBD2, the table's D call, lacks a check against the DNA. TRBV21-1 counts as a pseudogene. This CDR3 is 13 amino acids long. As DNA, the CDR3 is TGTGCCAGCAGCCTTCCCCTAAGATACGAGCAGTACTTC. Protein product: CASSLPLRYEQYF.

The chain links TRBV5-1 to TRBJ1-6, with D perhaps matching TRBD1 (5 bases). The CDR3 runs to 15 residues. Germline values: CDR1 SGHRS, CDR2 YFSETQ. Trimming pared 0 bases from V and 11 bases from J, leaving 15 bases between. The CDR3 DNA reads as TGCGCCAGCAGCTTGGCCCATGACAGAGATACACCCCTCCACTTT. Encoded protein: CASSLAHDRDTPLHF.

This chain uses TRBV7-9 with TRBJ2-5, with a possible D match to TRBD1 (6 bases). V lost 5 bases, J lost 2 bases, and 15 bases lay in between. Germline V gene sequence: CDR1 SEHNR, CDR2 FQNEAQ (reference sequence). The CDR3 is made up of 15 amino acids. The CDR3 coding sequence is TGTGCCAGCAGCCAACAGGGCTTTCGGCAAGAGACCCAGTACTTC. It codes for CASSQQGFRQETQYF.

This rearrangement joins TRBV30 to TRBJ1-3; D is possibly TRBD1 (5 bases). Germline assignment: CDR1 GTSNPN and CDR2 SVGIG (reference sequence). Trimming cost V 2 bases and J 3 bases, with 11 bases left between them. This CDR3 is 14 amino acids long. The CDR3 coding sequence is TGTGCCTGGAGTCGCGACAGTTTTGGAAACACCATATATTTT. It yields the protein CAWSRDSFGNTIYF.

The J gene is TRBJ2-3, the V gene TRBV2, with 9 nucleotides matching TRBD1. Trimming at V came to 2 bases and at J to 2 bases, leaving 5 bases not matched to a gene. Germline CDR1 is SNHLY and CDR2 is FYNNEI. The CDR3 length is 16 residues. For the CDR3, the DNA is TGTGCCAGCAGTGAACGGACAGGGGCCTTCACAGATACGCAGTATTTT. This codes for CASSERTGAFTDTQYF.